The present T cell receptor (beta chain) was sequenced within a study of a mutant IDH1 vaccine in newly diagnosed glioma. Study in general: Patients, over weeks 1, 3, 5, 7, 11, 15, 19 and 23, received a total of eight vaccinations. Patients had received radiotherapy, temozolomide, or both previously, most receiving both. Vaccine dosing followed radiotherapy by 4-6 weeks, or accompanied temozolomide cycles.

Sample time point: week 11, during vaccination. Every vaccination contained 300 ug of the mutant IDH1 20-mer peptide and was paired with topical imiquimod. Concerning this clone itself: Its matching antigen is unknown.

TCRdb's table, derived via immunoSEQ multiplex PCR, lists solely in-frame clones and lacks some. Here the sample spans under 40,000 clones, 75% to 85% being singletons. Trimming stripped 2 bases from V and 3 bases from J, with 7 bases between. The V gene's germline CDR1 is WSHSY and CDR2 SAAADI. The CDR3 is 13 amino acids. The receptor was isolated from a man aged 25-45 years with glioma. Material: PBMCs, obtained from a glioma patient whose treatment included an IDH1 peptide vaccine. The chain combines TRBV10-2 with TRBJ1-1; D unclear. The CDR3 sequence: CASSEIGYTEAFF. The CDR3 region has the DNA TGCGCCAGCAGTGAGATAGGATACACTGAAGCTTTCTTT.